This T cell receptor beta chain comes out of a study of identifying expanded T cells in peripheral blood. Data came from immunoSEQ multiplex PCR; TCRdb stores just in-frame clones and leaves some out. The table lists under 110,000 clones, roughly 87% of them singletons. The source material was blood. This sequence originates from a person aged 18 to 75 in good health.

The CDR3 DNA is TGTGCCAGCCTTTGGGGACAGGGGGGAAGCAATCAGCCCCAGCATTTT. Its protein product is CASLWGQGGSNQPQHF. The chain recombines TRBV25-1 with TRBJ1-5; TRBD1 agrees at 11 bases. The CDR3 runs to 16 residues. Unmatched junction bases numbered 7, after V lost 8 bases and J lost 1 base. Germline V gene data show CDR1 as MGHDK and CDR2 as SYGVNS.